A selection of T cell receptor beta chains follows, all from one sample in a study of T cells after yellow fever vaccination. In TCRdb, the 5' RACE reads were re-called with MiXCR into one record per CDR3 protein. The repertoire has roughly 120,000 distinct CDR3 sequences, roughly 7.2% of them found once; the top ten carry 2.5% to 3.5%. This material consisted of CD4+ T cells sorted from PBMCs, taken more than 35 days after the first yellow fever vaccination. The receptors originated from a man younger than 35 who received the YFV17D yellow fever vaccine. The CDR3 runs from the conserved cysteine through the conserved F or W. Rows give clone size only sometimes, using once, few, many, or a class for an expanded clone.

size: few
J: TRBJ1-4
V: TRBV20-1
CDR3: CSAAGGEFEKLFF

size: many
J: TRBJ1-5
V: TRBV12-3/TRBV12-4
CDR3: CASRQGINQPQHF

size: few
J: TRBJ1-5
V: TRBV20-1
CDR3: CSARDVGSSLNQPQHF

size: few
J: TRBJ1-1
V: TRBV5-1
CDR3: CASSLGYRGGAFF

size: many
J: TRBJ2-3
V: TRBV10-2
CDR3: CASVGLAGAFSSTDTQYF

size: many
J: TRBJ2-1
V: TRBV4-3
CDR3: CASSQDQLYNEQFF

size: -
J: TRBJ2-1
V: TRBV5-1
CDR3: CASSATSGGPYNEQFF

size: many
J: TRBJ2-2
V: TRBV20-1
CDR3: CSARVHTGELFF

size: many
J: TRBJ2-3
V: TRBV28
CDR3: CASSLLAGGLDTQYF

size: few
J: TRBJ1-5
V: TRBV5-1
CDR3: CASRSLRRQRNQPQHF

size: many
J: TRBJ1-1
V: TRBV27
CDR3: CASMRFREPTEAFF

size: many
J: TRBJ2-2
V: TRBV25-1
CDR3: CASSQNTGELFF

size: many
J: TRBJ1-1
V: TRBV10-3
CDR3: CAISGNDRTEAFF

size: many
J: TRBJ1-2
V: TRBV12-3/TRBV12-4
CDR3: CASSLALLQLYGGYTF

size: many
J: TRBJ2-5
V: TRBV10-3
CDR3: CAISDRQETQYF

size: many
J: TRBJ2-7
V: TRBV7-8
CDR3: CASSERQGAIDEQYF

size: many
J: TRBJ1-4
V: TRBV12-3/TRBV12-4
CDR3: CASSFAWPRANEKLFF

size: many
J: TRBJ1-3
V: TRBV6-5
CDR3: CASRTPSGNTIYF

size: many
J: TRBJ1-2
V: TRBV4-1
CDR3: CASSQVGRGDGYTF

size: many
J: TRBJ1-5
V: TRBV6-5
CDR3: CASLSGNSNQPQHF

size: many
J: TRBJ2-3
V: TRBV5-1
CDR3: CASSLFASGYTDTQYF

size: many
J: TRBJ2-7
V: TRBV12-3/TRBV12-4
CDR3: CASSLGMGVFHEQYF

size: many
J: TRBJ1-1
V: TRBV12-3/TRBV12-4
CDR3: CASRQFGTGTEAFF

size: many
J: TRBJ1-1
V: TRBV6-1
CDR3: CASSAAGSNTEAFF

size: many
J: TRBJ2-2
V: TRBV5-1
CDR3: CASRIQANTGELFF

size: many
J: TRBJ1-1
V: TRBV27
CDR3: CASSLTWDTEAFF

size: many
J: TRBJ1-1
V: TRBV5-6
CDR3: CASYILGTEAFF

size: many
J: TRBJ2-3
V: TRBV6-5
CDR3: CASSYLTSPTQYF